What follows describes a single T cell receptor (beta chain). Its antigen is not identified. TCRdb's copy holds only in-frame clones and misses some; the assay was immunoSEQ multiplex PCR. The table lists about 23,000 clones, 60% to 85% of them singletons. The data are from a study of PD-1 blockade in classical Hodgkin lymphoma. Regarding the study as a whole: Complete responders entered with baseline diversity on par with newly diagnosed patients, the results showed. Patients with an early start, nivolumab under 1 year after ASCT, were excluded. Significantly greater TCR diversity emerged by C4D1 in CD4+ cells but not CD8+ cells.

Trimming stripped 2 bases from V and 5 bases from J, with 15 bases between. The CDR3 contains 15 residues. From germline, CDR1 is SGHDN and CDR2 FVKESK. Relapse after autologous stem cell transplantation occurred in every patient, and brentuximab vedotin exposure varied. The TCR comes from a human donor with classical Hodgkin lymphoma. The chain employs TRBV14 and TRBJ2-5, with D tentatively TRBD1 or TRBD2 (6 bases each). This specimen consisted of peripheral blood mononuclear cells (PBMCs), obtained before the second cycle of nivolumab. The CDR3 here is CASSQLKGGLETQYF. In DNA form, the CDR3 reads TGTGCCAGCAGCCAACTCAAGGGGGGATTGGAGACCCAGTACTTC.